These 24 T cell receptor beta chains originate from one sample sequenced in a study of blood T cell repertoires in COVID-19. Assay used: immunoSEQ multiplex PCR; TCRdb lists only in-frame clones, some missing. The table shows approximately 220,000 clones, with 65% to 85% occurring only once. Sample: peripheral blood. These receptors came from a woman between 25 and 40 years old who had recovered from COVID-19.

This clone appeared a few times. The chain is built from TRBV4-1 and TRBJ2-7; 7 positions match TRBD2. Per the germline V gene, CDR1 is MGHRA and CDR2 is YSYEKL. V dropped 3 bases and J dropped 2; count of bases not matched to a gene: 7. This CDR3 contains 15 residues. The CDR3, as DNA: TGCGCCAGCAGCCAGTTTGGCGGGAGTACCTACGAGCAGTACTTC. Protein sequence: CASSQFGGSTYEQYF.

The chain's CDR3 is CASSPWTGTLYEQYF. The CDR3 DNA follows: TGTGCCAGCAGCCCATGGACAGGAACCCTCTACGAGCAGTACTTC. The chain is built from TRBV7-9 and TRBJ2-7; TRBD1 matches 7 bases. Germline V gene lookup returns CDR1 SEHNR and CDR2 FQNEAQ (reference sequence). The CDR3 sequence is 15 residues long. V was pared by 5 bases and J by 3 bases, with 10 bases of the junction left unmatched.

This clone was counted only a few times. In DNA form, the CDR3 reads TGTGCCAGCAGCTTCCCCAAGGGGCTAGCGGGGACCGGGGAGCTGTTTTTT. This codes for CASSFPKGLAGTGELFF. J is TRBJ2-2 and V is TRBV7-3, with 9 bases lining up with TRBD2. The germline V gene has CDR1 SGHTA and CDR2 FQGTGA. The CDR3 is made up of 17 amino acids. The V gene end was trimmed by 3 bases and the J gene end by 5 bases; junction bases not matched to a gene: 10.

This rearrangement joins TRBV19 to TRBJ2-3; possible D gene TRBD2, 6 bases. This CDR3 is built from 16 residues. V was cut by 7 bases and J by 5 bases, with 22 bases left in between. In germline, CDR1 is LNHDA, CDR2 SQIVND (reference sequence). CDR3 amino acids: CASKYRGGGVGDTQYF. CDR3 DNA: TGTGCCAGTAAATATCGGGGAGGTGGGGTTGGAGATACGCAGTATTTT.

The CDR3 region has the DNA TGCGCCAGCAGCGAGGGGGGGGAGACCCAGTACTTC. It specifies CASSEGGETQYF. The chain is built from TRBV5-1 and TRBJ2-5, with D possibly TRBD2 on 7 matching bases. Trimming cost V 4 bases and J 5 bases, with 9 bases left between them. The CDR3 is 12 residues long. CDR1 is SGHRS and CDR2 is YFSETQ in the germline V gene.

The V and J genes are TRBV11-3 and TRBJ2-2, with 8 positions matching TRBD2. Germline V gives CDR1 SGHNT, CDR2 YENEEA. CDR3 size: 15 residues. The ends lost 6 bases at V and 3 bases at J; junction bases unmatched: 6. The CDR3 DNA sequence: TGTGCCAGCAGACCCGGGACTAGGGACACCGGGGAGCTGTTTTTT. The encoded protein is CASRPGTRDTGELFF.

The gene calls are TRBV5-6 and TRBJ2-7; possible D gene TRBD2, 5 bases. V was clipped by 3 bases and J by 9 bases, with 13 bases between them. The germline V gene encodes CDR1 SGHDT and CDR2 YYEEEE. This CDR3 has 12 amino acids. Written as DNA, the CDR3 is TGTGCCAGCAGCTCATCGGGCCGGGGGCAGTACTTC. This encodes CASSSSGRGQYF.

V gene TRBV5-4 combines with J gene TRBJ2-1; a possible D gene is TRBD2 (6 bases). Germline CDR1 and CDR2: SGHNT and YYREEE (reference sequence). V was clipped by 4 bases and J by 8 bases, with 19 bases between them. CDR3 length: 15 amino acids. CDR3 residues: CASSPWQGGIDEQFF. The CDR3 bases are TGTGCCAGCAGCCCCTGGCAGGGAGGAATCGATGAGCAGTTCTTC. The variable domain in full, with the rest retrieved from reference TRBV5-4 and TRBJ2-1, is ETGVTQSPTHLIKTRGQQVTLRCSSQSGHNTVSWYQQALGQGPQFIFQYYREEENGRGNFPPRFSGLQFPNYSSELNVNALELDDSALYLCASSPWQGGIDEQFFGPGTRLTVL.

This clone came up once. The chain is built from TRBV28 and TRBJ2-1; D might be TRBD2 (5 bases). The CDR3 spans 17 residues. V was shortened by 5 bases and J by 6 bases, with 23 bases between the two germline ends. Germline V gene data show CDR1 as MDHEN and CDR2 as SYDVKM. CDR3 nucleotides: TGTGCCAGCAGTGTCCATGTCGCACTAGTCGAGGGCAATGAGCAGTTCTTC. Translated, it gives CASSVHVALVEGNEQFF.

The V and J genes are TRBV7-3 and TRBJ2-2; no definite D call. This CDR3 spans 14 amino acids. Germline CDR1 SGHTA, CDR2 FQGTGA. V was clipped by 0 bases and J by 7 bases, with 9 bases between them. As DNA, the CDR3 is TGTGCCAGCAGCTTAACGAGACACGGCGGGGAGCTGTTTTTT. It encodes CASSLTRHGGELFF.

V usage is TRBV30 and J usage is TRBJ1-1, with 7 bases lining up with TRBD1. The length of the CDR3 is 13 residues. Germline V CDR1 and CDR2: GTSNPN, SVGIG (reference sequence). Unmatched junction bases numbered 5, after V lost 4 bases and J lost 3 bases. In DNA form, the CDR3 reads TGTGCCTGGACCAAGGGGGCCGACACTGAAGCTTTCTTT. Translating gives CAWTKGADTEAFF.

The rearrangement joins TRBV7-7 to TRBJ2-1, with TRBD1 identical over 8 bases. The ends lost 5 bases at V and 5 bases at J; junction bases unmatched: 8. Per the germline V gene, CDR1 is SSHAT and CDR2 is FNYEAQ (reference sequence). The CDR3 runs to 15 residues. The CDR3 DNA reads TGTGCCAGCAGCAGAGGCAGGGGGCCCGACAATGAGCAGTTCTTC. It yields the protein CASSRGRGPDNEQFF.

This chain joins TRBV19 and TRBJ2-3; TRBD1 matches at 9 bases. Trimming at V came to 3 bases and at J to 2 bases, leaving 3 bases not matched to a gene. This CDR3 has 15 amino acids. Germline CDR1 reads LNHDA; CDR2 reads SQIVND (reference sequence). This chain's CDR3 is CASSIGQGFTDTQYF. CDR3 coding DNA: TGTGCCAGTAGTATCGGACAGGGGTTCACAGATACGCAGTATTTT.

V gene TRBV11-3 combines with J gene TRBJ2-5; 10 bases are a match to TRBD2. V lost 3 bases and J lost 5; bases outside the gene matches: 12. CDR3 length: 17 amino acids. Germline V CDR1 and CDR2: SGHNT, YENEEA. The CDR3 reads CASSLRTSGVWRETQYF. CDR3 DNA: TGTGCCAGCAGCTTGAGGACTAGCGGTGTGTGGAGGGAGACCCAGTACTTC.

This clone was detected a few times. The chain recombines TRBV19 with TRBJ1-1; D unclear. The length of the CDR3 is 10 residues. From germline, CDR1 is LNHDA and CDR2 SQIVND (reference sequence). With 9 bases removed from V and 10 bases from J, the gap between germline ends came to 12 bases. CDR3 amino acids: CASMGPSAFF. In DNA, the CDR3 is TGTGCCAGCATGGGCCCGTCAGCTTTCTTT.

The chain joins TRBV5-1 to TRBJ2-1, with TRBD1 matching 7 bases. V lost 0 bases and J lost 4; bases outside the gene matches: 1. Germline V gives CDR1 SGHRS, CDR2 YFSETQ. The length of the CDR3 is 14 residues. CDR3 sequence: CASSLGQGYNEQFF. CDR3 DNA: TGCGCCAGCAGCTTGGGACAGGGATACAATGAGCAGTTCTTC.

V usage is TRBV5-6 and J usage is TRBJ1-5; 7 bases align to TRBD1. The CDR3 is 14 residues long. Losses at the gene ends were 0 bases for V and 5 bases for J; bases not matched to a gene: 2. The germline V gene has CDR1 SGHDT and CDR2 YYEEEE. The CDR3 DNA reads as TGTGCCAGCAGCTTGGGGGACAGAGATCAGCCCCAGCATTTT. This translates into CASSLGDRDQPQHF.

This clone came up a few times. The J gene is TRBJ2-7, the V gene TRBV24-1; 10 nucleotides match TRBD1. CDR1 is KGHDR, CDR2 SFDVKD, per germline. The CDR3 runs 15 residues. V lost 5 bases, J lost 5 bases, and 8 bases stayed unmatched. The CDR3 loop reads CATSGGDRGLNEQYF. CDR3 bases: TGTGCCACCAGTGGAGGAGACAGGGGGCTGAACGAGCAGTACTTC.

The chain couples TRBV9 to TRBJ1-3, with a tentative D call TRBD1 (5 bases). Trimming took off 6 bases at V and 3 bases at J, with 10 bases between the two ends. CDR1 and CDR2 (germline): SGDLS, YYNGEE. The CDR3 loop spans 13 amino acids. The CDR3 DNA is TGTGCCAGCACCGAGCAGGGTGGAAACACCATATATTTT. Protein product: CASTEQGGNTIYF.

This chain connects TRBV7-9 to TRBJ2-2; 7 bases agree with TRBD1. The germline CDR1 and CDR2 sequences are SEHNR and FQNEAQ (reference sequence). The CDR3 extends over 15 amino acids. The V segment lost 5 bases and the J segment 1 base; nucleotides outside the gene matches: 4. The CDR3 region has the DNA TGTGCCAGCAGCACCCGACAGGGGAACACCGGGGAGCTGTTTTTT. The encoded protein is CASSTRQGNTGELFF.

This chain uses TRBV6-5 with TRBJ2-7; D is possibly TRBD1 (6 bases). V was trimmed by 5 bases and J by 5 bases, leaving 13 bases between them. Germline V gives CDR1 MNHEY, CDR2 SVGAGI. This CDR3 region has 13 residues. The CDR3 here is CASSKNRVHEQYF. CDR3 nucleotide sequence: TGTGCCAGCAGTAAAAACAGGGTCCACGAGCAGTACTTC.

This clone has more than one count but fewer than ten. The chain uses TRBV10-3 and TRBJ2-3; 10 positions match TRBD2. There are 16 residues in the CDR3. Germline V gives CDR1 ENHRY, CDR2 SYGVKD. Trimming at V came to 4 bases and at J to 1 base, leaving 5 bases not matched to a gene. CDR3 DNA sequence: TGTGCCATCAGTGGATCCGGGACTAGCGGCACAGATACGCAGTATTTT. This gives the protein CAISGSGTSGTDTQYF.

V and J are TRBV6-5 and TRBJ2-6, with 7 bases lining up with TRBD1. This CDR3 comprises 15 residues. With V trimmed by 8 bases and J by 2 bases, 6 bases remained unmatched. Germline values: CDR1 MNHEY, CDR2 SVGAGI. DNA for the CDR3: TGTGCCAGCTTAAAGGGGGCACCTGGGGCCAACGTCCTGACTTTC. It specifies CASLKGAPGANVLTF.

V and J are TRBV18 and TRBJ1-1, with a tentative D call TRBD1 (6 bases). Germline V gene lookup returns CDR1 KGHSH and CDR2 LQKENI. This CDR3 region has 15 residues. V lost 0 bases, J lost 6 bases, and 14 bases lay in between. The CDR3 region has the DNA TGTGCCAGCTCACCACCGGGCCGAAGGGGGTCTGAAGCTTTCTTT. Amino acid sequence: CASSPPGRRGSEAFF.